This TCR beta chain is drawn from a study of blood T cell repertoires in COVID-19 (dated by TCRdb to 2019 to 2021). For context, the study as a whole: Samples from collaborators originated in the United States, Italy and Spain and spanned both the acute and convalescent phases of COVID-19. Samples came from the ongoing ImmuneRACE study (first 160 participants) plus 1,254 subjects from 6 global collaborators. Subjects who had been exposed to COVID-19, were actively infected with it, or had recovered from it provided the deeply sampled blood TCRbeta repertoires that made up the dataset. The repertoires were made available in a free public database intended to serve as a resource for research on the immune response to SARS-CoV-2. Where available, HLA class I and class II types were obtained from metadata supplied by the sample provider rather than from assay-based typing. Sample metadata almost always included a de-identified subject ID, COVID-19 status, age in years and sex. The prospective study material was composed of cDNA or gDNA derived from T cells, B-cell-depleted T cells, or PBMCs. Study-wide conclusions, independent of this receptor: Clinical and demographic metadata were provided uncurated, with the amount varying by source and participant.

The germline V gene (reference sequence) sets CDR1 to SEHNR and CDR2 to FQNEAQ. The junction shows trimming of 6 bases on V and 8 bases on J, plus 11 bases between the germline ends. From the cysteine through the phenylalanine, the CDR3 covers 12 amino acids. CDR3 DNA is the only sequence kept; it has 36 bases, read in frame from the first base. This clone was observed a single time. What this receptor recognizes is not known. There are no base qualities to consult, and no much larger clone falls within one base. TCRbeta CDR3 regions were amplified from genomic DNA using the immunoSEQ Assay, a bias-controlled multiplex PCR. The paper's data handling went like this. The number of nucleated cells in each sample was estimated by amplification of reference gene primers within the assay. To quantify the absolute abundance of each unique TCRbeta CDR3 rearrangement, sequence reads were collapsed and filtered. Productive Simpson clonality was computed per sample as the square root of Simpson's diversity index over productive rearrangements. Sourced from immuneACCESS, this table was stored by TCRdb with only in-frame sequences that have V and J called. A share of the clones is absent; for the studies checked, an unresolved V gene accounts for under half, and the remainder has no known explanation. The V and J calls and the clone size are those of that table, but D and trimming were determined from the DNA. This sample is represented by a few hundred thousand clones; about four fifths of them were singletons. The ten largest clones represent around 3.3% of the sample.

Collaborating institutions collected whole blood in K2EDTA tubes following their own protocols. For TCRbeta analysis, collaborator samples were shipped as frozen whole blood, as isolated PBMCs, or as DNA extracted from either sample type. The receptor was isolated from a woman younger than 35 with acute or convalescent COVID-19. The sample was peripheral blood. The chain is encoded by TRBV7-9 joined to TRBJ2-1, with no confidently assigned D gene. The DNA sequence is TGTGCCAGCAGTAGAAGCGTCGATGAGCAGTTCTTC. The resulting protein is CASSRSVDEQFF.